This T cell receptor beta chain appears in the sequencing data of a study of T cell responses to AZD1222 COVID-19 vaccine. The CDR3 is made up of 11 amino acids. Germline V gene sequence: CDR1 SEHNR, CDR2 FQNEAQ (reference sequence). The V end was cut by 5 bases, the J end by 7 bases, with 8 bases between. Produced via immunoSEQ multiplex PCR; TCRdb's table is partial and in-frame only. The repertoire includes some 150,000 clones, more than 75% of them detected once, and around 2.1% sits in the top ten. The sample consisted of peripheral blood, taken 28 days after the second AZD1222 dose. The sequence came from an adult who received the AZD1222 COVID-19 vaccine. This chain joins TRBV7-9 and TRBJ1-2; D gene uncertain. CDR3 nucleotides: TGTGCCAGCAGCCTAGGTTCTGGCTACACCTTC. Translated: CASSLGSGYTF.